This is a list of T cell receptor beta chains from one sample in a study of T cells in Graves' hyperthyroidism and ophthalmopathy. TCRdb re-analysed the multiplex PCR reads in MiXCR, keeping a single row per CDR3 protein. The sample yields around 340,000 distinct CDR3 sequences, over 11% seen once. Material: blood. Receptor source: a woman aged 25 to 39 with Graves' hyperthyroidism. CDR3s include the opening cysteine and the closing phenylalanine or tryptophan. D genes are given only for firm matches.

v_gene: TRBV29-1
d_gene: -
j_gene: TRBJ2-1
CDR3aa: CSVEESGERNEQFF

v_gene: TRBV29-1
d_gene: -
j_gene: TRBJ2-1
CDR3aa: CTSGVGNEQFF

v_gene: TRBV2
d_gene: -
j_gene: TRBJ1-1
CDR3aa: CASWGRTSTEAFF

v_gene: TRBV6-2/TRBV6-3
d_gene: TRBD2
j_gene: TRBJ2-1
CDR3aa: CASRTSAPEQFF

v_gene: TRBV6-2/TRBV6-3
d_gene: -
j_gene: TRBJ2-5
CDR3aa: CATSSSRRAETQYF

v_gene: TRBV20-1
d_gene: -
j_gene: TRBJ1-2
CDR3aa: CSARDFTGNYGYTF

v_gene: TRBV28
d_gene: -
j_gene: TRBJ2-7
CDR3aa: CASSLLNYEQYF

v_gene: TRBV29-1
d_gene: TRBD1
j_gene: TRBJ2-7
CDR3aa: CSVEDRTGKVYEQYF

v_gene: TRBV10-1
d_gene: TRBD2
j_gene: TRBJ2-1
CDR3aa: CASSATSGNEQFF

v_gene: TRBV7-2
d_gene: TRBD2
j_gene: TRBJ2-1
CDR3aa: CASSLGRQRGYNEQFF

v_gene: TRBV20-1
d_gene: -
j_gene: TRBJ2-1
CDR3aa: CSAGKTGRSYNEQFF

v_gene: TRBV3-1
d_gene: -
j_gene: TRBJ2-7
CDR3aa: CASSRMRGTPSYEQYF

v_gene: TRBV24-1
d_gene: TRBD1
j_gene: TRBJ2-1
CDR3aa: CATSDSGTGELNEQFF

v_gene: TRBV27
d_gene: -
j_gene: TRBJ2-3
CDR3aa: CASGGLWGPTDTQYF

v_gene: TRBV4-1
d_gene: TRBD1
j_gene: TRBJ2-2
CDR3aa: CASSHPQGATNTGELFF

v_gene: TRBV18
d_gene: -
j_gene: TRBJ2-5
CDR3aa: CASSPSGSQETQYF

v_gene: TRBV2
d_gene: -
j_gene: TRBJ1-5
CDR3aa: CASSEDVSNQPQHF

v_gene: TRBV7-9
d_gene: TRBD2
j_gene: TRBJ2-7
CDR3aa: CASSSPTSGGSYEQYF

v_gene: TRBV19
d_gene: -
j_gene: TRBJ2-4
CDR3aa: CASSINGENIQYF

v_gene: TRBV5-1
d_gene: TRBD2
j_gene: TRBJ2-7
CDR3aa: CASREGTSGRSYEQYF

v_gene: TRBV24-1
d_gene: TRBD1
j_gene: TRBJ1-2
CDR3aa: CATSDFGTGIKGYTF

v_gene: TRBV7-2
d_gene: -
j_gene: TRBJ2-3
CDR3aa: CASSFDSPVYPTRVAQYF

v_gene: TRBV5-1
d_gene: TRBD2
j_gene: TRBJ2-7
CDR3aa: CASSLGPSGRAVEQYF

v_gene: TRBV25-1
d_gene: -
j_gene: TRBJ1-4
CDR3aa: CATRWGGGGEKLFF

v_gene: TRBV5-1
d_gene: -
j_gene: TRBJ2-1
CDR3aa: CASTVRGGDNEQFF

v_gene: TRBV19
d_gene: -
j_gene: TRBJ2-3
CDR3aa: CASSQNTGPSTDTQYF

v_gene: TRBV7-3
d_gene: -
j_gene: TRBJ1-6
CDR3aa: CASSSGQRNSPLHF